One and the same sample provided the 20 T cell receptor beta chains below, sequenced in a study of response to subunit inactivated influenza vaccine. TCRdb processed the RT-PCR reads anew with MiXCR; each CDR3 protein has one entry. The table lists roughly 710,000 distinct CDR3 sequences, around 15% of them singletons. The input for sequencing was PBMCs from blood, taken less than 15 days before vaccination. The receptors come from a man in his fifties who received an inactivated influenza vaccine.

In this sample, this clonotype turned up a few times. This chain joins TRBV6-1 and TRBJ1-5, with D unresolved. The CDR3 covers 14 residues. V lost 8 bases to trimming and J lost 0 bases, with 11 bases between them. Germline CDR1 and CDR2: MNHNS and SASEGT. CDR3 in amino acids: CASAAAYSNQPQHF. The CDR3 DNA reads TGTGCCAGCGCGGCAGCTTATAGCAATCAGCCCCAGCATTTT.

The chain joins TRBV28 to TRBJ2-7; tentative D call: TRBD1 (6 bases). The CDR3 covers 13 residues. V was shortened by 6 bases and J by 1 base, with 10 bases between the two germline ends. Germline V lookup: CDR1 MDHEN, CDR2 SYDVKM. CDR3 in DNA: TGTGCCAGCAGGATACAGGGATCCTACGAGCAGTACTTC. This encodes CASRIQGSYEQYF.

This clonotype turned up a few times. The chain carries TRBV20-1 and TRBJ2-1; 9 positions match TRBD2. Germline loops: CDR1 DFQATT, CDR2 SNEGSKA (reference sequence). The CDR3 covers 14 residues. The trim removed 4 bases at V and 10 bases at J, leaving 11 bases unmatched. CDR3 sequence (DNA): TGCAGTGCTAAGACTAGCGGTTATGGGGTCGAGCAGTTCTTC. This sequence encodes CSAKTSGYGVEQFF.

The chain has TRBV7-8 and TRBJ2-1; D unresolved. The CDR3 spans 16 residues. V was cut by 3 bases and J by 7 bases, with 19 bases left in between. Germline assignment: CDR1 SGHVS and CDR2 FQNEAQ. The CDR3 sequence is CASSLMVAGKGNEQFF. CDR3 coding DNA: TGTGCCAGCAGCTTGATGGTTGCAGGCAAAGGTAATGAGCAGTTCTTC.

This rearrangement joins TRBV5-5 to TRBJ2-5, with 11 bases fitting TRBD2. The germline CDR1 and CDR2 sequences are SGHKS and YYEKEE (reference sequence). The CDR3 is 15 amino acids. V lost 1 base, J lost 4 bases, and 3 bases stayed unmatched. The CDR3 coding sequence is TGTGCCAGCAGCTTGCGGCTAGCGGGGGGAGAGACCCAGTACTTC. Encoded protein: CASSLRLAGGETQYF.

The V call is TRBV18, the J call TRBJ1-1; D may be TRBD1 (5 bases). CDR1 is KGHSH, CDR2 LQKENI, per germline. V was shortened by 2 bases and J by 11 bases, with 18 bases between the two germline ends. This CDR3 region has 14 residues. The DNA for the CDR3 is TGTGCCAGCTCACCAACCAAGGTTGCCCGGGGGGCTTTCTTT. Amino acid sequence: CASSPTKVARGAFF.

This clonotype was found many times. A junction boundary mismatches the germline segment, possibly from a read error. V gene TRBV3-1 combines with J gene TRBJ2-5; D not resolved. Germline CDR1 LGHDT, CDR2 YNNKEL (reference sequence). This CDR3 is 13 amino acids long. CDR3 amino acids: CASSQGTKETQYF. DNA of the CDR3: TGTGCCAGCAGTCAAGGAACTAAAGAGACCCAGTACTTC.

This clonotype has only one observation. The chain links TRBV3-1 to TRBJ2-1; D remains ambiguous. Per germline, CDR1 LGHDT and CDR2 YNNKEL (reference sequence). The CDR3 has 14 amino acids. Trimming took 4 bases from V and 7 from J, leaving 14 bases between them. CDR3 region: CASSLLPSENEQFF. The DNA for the CDR3 is TGTGCCAGCAGCCTTTTACCCTCCGAAAATGAGCAGTTCTTC.

This clonotype was observed at least ten times. CDR3 sequence (DNA): TGTGCCAGCAGGCTAGCGACAGATACGCAGTATTTT. Protein: CASRLATDTQYF. V and J are TRBV2 and TRBJ2-3; maybe TRBD2 (6 bases). V gave up 6 bases and J gave up 3 bases, with 7 bases separating them. The CDR3 runs 12 residues. CDR1 and CDR2 (germline): SNHLY, FYNNEI.

This chain connects TRBV30 to TRBJ2-7; D is unresolved. There are 12 residues in the CDR3. V was trimmed by 1 base and J by 6 bases, leaving 10 bases between them. Germline assignment: CDR1 GTSNPN and CDR2 SVGIG (reference sequence). The CDR3, as DNA: TGTGCCTGGAGTGGCGAGCTTGGCGAGCAGTACTTC. Residues: CAWSGELGEQYF.

This clonotype was observed a few times. CDR3 protein: CASSLDGTRPYEQYF. CDR3 nucleotide sequence: TGTGCCAGCAGCTTGGACGGGACCCGACCCTACGAGCAGTACTTC. The chain employs TRBV5-5 and TRBJ2-7; D possibly matches TRBD1 or TRBD2 (5 bases each). Germline assignment: CDR1 SGHKS and CDR2 YYEKEE (reference sequence). V lost 0 bases and J 2 bases, leaving 12 bases between the germline ends. This CDR3 is built from 15 residues.

This clonotype was seen ten or more times. V gene TRBV9 combines with J gene TRBJ2-7, with 8 bases identical to TRBD1. The CDR3 runs 15 residues. Looked up from germline, CDR1 is SGDLS and CDR2 is YYNGEE. With 4 bases clipped from V and 2 bases from J, the junction kept 8 bases outside the gene matches. The CDR3 spells CASSPSRDRPYEQYF. The CDR3 coding sequence is TGTGCCAGCAGCCCAAGTCGGGACAGGCCCTACGAGCAGTACTTC.

V and J are TRBV5-1 and TRBJ2-7, with TRBD2 as a possible D gene (5 bases). Trimming removed 4 bases from V and 3 bases from J, with 14 bases in between. The CDR3 runs to 14 residues. Germline V CDR1 and CDR2: SGHRS, YFSETQ. The CDR3 DNA reads as TGCGCCAGCAGCATTGCGGGCCGAGTCTACGAGCAGTACTTC. Protein: CASSIAGRVYEQYF.

The chain recombines TRBV28 with TRBJ2-1; no reliable D call. The CDR3 totals 12 residues. Trimming pared 8 bases from V and 6 bases from J, leaving 11 bases between. Germline V lookup: CDR1 MDHEN, CDR2 SYDVKM. The CDR3 here is CASLGITNEQFF. The CDR3 DNA reads TGTGCCAGCTTGGGTATCACCAATGAGCAGTTCTTC.

This clonotype turned up a few times. The chain joins TRBV6-1 to TRBJ1-1, with no clear D. Per the germline V gene, CDR1 is MNHNS and CDR2 is SASEGT. CDR3 length: 15 amino acids. V lost 2 bases and J lost 1, with 11 bases in between. CDR3 DNA: TGTGCCAGCAGTGAACAGCTGGGGTCGAACACTGAAGCTTTCTTT. Its protein is CASSEQLGSNTEAFF.

J is TRBJ2-3 and V is TRBV4-1; D is unclear. This CDR3 contains 17 residues. The germline CDR1 and CDR2 sequences are MGHRA and YSYEKL. The ends were cut back, 0 bases at V and 2 bases at J, with 15 bases in the middle. In DNA, the CDR3 is TGCGCCAGCAGCCAAGAGATTTCCGCGGCACCCACAGATACGCAGTATTTT. This codes for CASSQEISAAPTDTQYF.

This clonotype has more than one count but fewer than ten. The chain uses TRBV5-6 and TRBJ2-3; possibly TRBD2 for D (7 bases). Germline V CDR1 and CDR2: SGHDT, YYEEEE. The CDR3 extends over 16 amino acids. Trimming took 4 bases from V and 1 from J, leaving 16 bases between them. As DNA, the CDR3 is TGTGCCAGCAGCGAGATGCGGGGGCGCGGCACAGATACGCAGTATTTT. Encoded protein: CASSEMRGRGTDTQYF.

The J gene is TRBJ2-7, the V gene TRBV20-1; D may correspond to TRBD1 or TRBD2 (6 bases each). The length of the CDR3 is 16 residues. Germline CDR1 DFQATT, CDR2 SNEGSKA (reference sequence). V gave up 0 bases and J gave up 4 bases, with 19 bases separating them. CDR3 DNA: TGCAGTGCTAGAGATCAAAGGGGGGCTTCGGTTTACGAGCAGTACTTC. As protein: CSARDQRGASVYEQYF.

The table lists this clonotype with a few counts. The CDR3 DNA reads TGCGCCAGCAGCCAAGATATCCAGGGGGGCAATCAGCCCCAGCATTTT. Its translation: CASSQDIQGGNQPQHF. The chain joins TRBV4-1 to TRBJ1-5, with 7 bases aligning to TRBD1. From germline, CDR1 is MGHRA and CDR2 YSYEKL. The CDR3 totals 16 residues. V was clipped by 0 bases and J by 2 bases; unmatched bases: 4.

As concerns this clonotype: At one end, the junction sequence differs from germline, possibly due to a read error. The rearrangement uses TRBV5-1 and TRBJ2-7; 11 nucleotides align to TRBD1. Germline-derived CDR1 and CDR2 are SGHRS and YFSETQ. This CDR3 is 13 amino acids long. CDR3 protein: CASSLGGTGGFHF. The CDR3 DNA reads as TGCGCCAGCAGCTTGGGAGGGACAGGGGGTTTTCACTTC.